This TCR beta chain was recovered during a study of tumor-infiltrating lymphocytes in primary liver carcinoma. Findings and caveats of the study: Tumor tissue displayed a significantly greater top-250-clone fraction than blood (p = 0.039).

Germline assignment: CDR1 SGHAT and CDR2 FQDESV (reference sequence). The CDR3 runs to 12 residues. Trimming removed 0 bases from V and 10 bases from J, with 10 bases in between. This clonotype was seen many times. The target antigen is unknown. Co-extraction of RNA and DNA was performed on roughly 17-32 mg of unsorted bulk tissue. Total RNA (around 500 ng) served as template for TCR beta cDNA synthesis primed by a constant-region primer. Nested multiplex PCR, run for three rounds with slightly modified ARM-PCR, yielded TCR beta libraries. A C-beta reverse primer and TRBV1-TRBV30 forward primers served in each of the first two PCR rounds, at 10 cycles apiece. MiXCR, applied by TCRdb to the multiplex PCR reads, yields one record per CDR3 protein. The sample carries over 25,000 distinct CDR3 sequences, over 60% recorded once.

The origin of this receptor is a man aged 40-55 years with primary liver carcinoma and hepatitis B virus infection. This sequence joins TRBV11-1 and TRBJ2-7; D may be TRBD1 (6 bases). The specimen was liver tumor tissue from sampling region 3. Subset reported: tumor region T3, left-lateral pole. Here the CDR3 reads CASSLAGTKQYF. CDR3 DNA sequence: TGTGCCAGCAGCTTAGCGGGGACAAAACAGTACTTC. The whole variable domain, remainder taken from reference TRBV11-1 and TRBJ2-7, is EAEVAQSPRYKITEKSQAVAFWCDPISGHATLYWYRQILGQGPELLVQFQDESVVDDSQLPKDRFSAERLKGVDSTLKIQPAELGDSAMYLCASSLAGTKQYFGPGTRLTVT.